This T cell receptor beta chain was sequenced for a study of T cells in Graves' hyperthyroidism and ophthalmopathy. Authors of the study amplified TCR beta CDR3 regions from RNA transcripts. TCR CDR3 underwent first-round RT-PCR with the HTBI primer set. TCRdb itself ran the multiplex PCR reads through MiXCR, one entry per CDR3 protein. The sample consists of around 700,000 distinct CDR3 sequences, roughly a sixth of them appearing once. Sequencing used blood. The source is a woman aged 45-65 years with Graves' hyperthyroidism that later progressed to Graves' ophthalmopathy.

CDR3 nucleotide sequence: TGTGCCAGCAGCGTAGGTGGCAGGGTAAGCTCACCCCTCCACTTT. It specifies CASSVGGRVSSPLHF. The V gene is TRBV9, the J gene TRBJ1-6; a possible D gene is TRBD1 (5 bases). V lost 0 bases to trimming and J lost 10 bases, with 14 bases between them. Germline CDR1 reads SGDLS; CDR2 reads YYNGEE. The CDR3 sequence is 15 residues long.